Presented here are 2 T cell receptor beta chains from one specimen sequenced in a study of blood T cells in healthy people across ages. A sample-barcoded 5' primer and a J-beta primer mix were used in a second PCR of roughly 6 to 12 cycles. MiXCR, run by TCRdb on the 5' RACE reads, gives a single entry per CDR3 protein. The sample yields 980,000 or so distinct CDR3 sequences, about 44% seen once. Sequencing used blood. The source is a man aged 25-45 years in good health.

The chain employs TRBV15 and TRBJ1-4; no clear D gene. The V and J ends lost 0 bases and 8 bases respectively, with 13 bases between them. Germline V gives CDR1 LNHNV, CDR2 YYDKDF (reference sequence). CDR3 length: 15 amino acids. In nucleotides, the CDR3 is TGTGCCACCAGCAGAGATGGTGCAGGAGGGGAAAAACTGTTTTTT. It codes for CATSRDGAGGEKLFF.

The chain uses TRBV7-9 and TRBJ1-1, with 7 positions matching TRBD1. V lost 5 bases to trimming and J lost 4 bases; unmatched junction nucleotides: 7. Germline V lookup: CDR1 SEHNR, CDR2 FQNEAQ (reference sequence). The CDR3 has 14 residues. CDR3 residues: CASSQPQGGTEAFF. CDR3 bases: TGTGCCAGCAGCCAACCCCAGGGGGGCACTGAAGCTTTCTTT.